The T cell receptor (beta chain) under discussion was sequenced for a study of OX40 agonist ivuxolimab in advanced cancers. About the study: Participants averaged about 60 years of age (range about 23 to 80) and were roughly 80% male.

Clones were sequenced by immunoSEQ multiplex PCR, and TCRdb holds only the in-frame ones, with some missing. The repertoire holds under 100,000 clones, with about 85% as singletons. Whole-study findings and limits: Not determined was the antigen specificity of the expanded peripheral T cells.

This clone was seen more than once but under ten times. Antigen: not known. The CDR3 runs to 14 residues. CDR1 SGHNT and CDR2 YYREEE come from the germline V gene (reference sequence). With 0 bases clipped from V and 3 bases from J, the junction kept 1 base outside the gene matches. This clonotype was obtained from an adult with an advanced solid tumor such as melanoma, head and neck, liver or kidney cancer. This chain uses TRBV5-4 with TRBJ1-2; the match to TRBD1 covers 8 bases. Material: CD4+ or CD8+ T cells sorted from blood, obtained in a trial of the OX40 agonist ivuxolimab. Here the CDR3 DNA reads TGTGCCAGCAGCTTGGGGGGACAGGACTATGGCTACACCTTC. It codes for CASSLGGQDYGYTF.